What follows are 10 T cell receptor beta chains derived from one specimen sequenced in a study of cytotoxic CD8 clonotypes in ibrutinib-treated CLL. Method: immunoSEQ multiplex PCR; TCRdb's copy keeps in-frame clones and lacks some. The data show about 300,000 clones, 76% seen once. Sequenced here: PBMCs, sampled at disease progression, from a patient treated with ibrutinib. These receptors came from a human donor with chronic lymphocytic leukemia.

The V gene is TRBV2, the J gene TRBJ2-6; 10 bases agree with TRBD1. The CDR3 sequence is 16 residues long. Germline V gives CDR1 SNHLY, CDR2 FYNNEI. V lost 6 bases and J lost 0; bases outside the gene matches: 2. The CDR3, as DNA: TGTGCCAGCAGGTGGACAGGGGGCTCTGGGGCCAACGTCCTGACTTTC. Its translation: CASRWTGGSGANVLTF.

This clone has only one observation. The chain employs TRBV28 and TRBJ2-1; 9 bases map to TRBD1. CDR1 and CDR2 from the germline V gene are MDHEN and SYDVKM. This CDR3 is 16 amino acids long. V gave up 5 bases and J gave up 9 bases; unmatched junction bases: 14. CDR3 loop: CASSLNPGTGSGEQFF. The CDR3, as DNA: TGTGCCAGCAGTCTAAATCCCGGGACAGGGTCGGGTGAGCAGTTCTTC.

V is TRBV5-4 and J is TRBJ2-7; 7 bases line up with TRBD2. After removal of 0 bases from V and 3 bases from J, the junction contained 12 bases not matched to a gene. Germline loops: CDR1 SGHNT, CDR2 YYREEE (reference sequence). CDR3 length: 17 amino acids. The CDR3 loop is CASSLAQGRESLYEQYF. In DNA form, the CDR3 reads TGTGCCAGCAGCTTGGCCCAAGGGCGGGAGTCGCTCTACGAGCAGTACTTC.

CDR3 region: CASSSDRGAGNTIYF. DNA for the CDR3: TGTGCCAGCAGCTCCGACAGGGGAGCTGGAAACACCATATATTTT. V is TRBV7-2 and J is TRBJ1-3; 8 positions match TRBD1. Germline CDR1 and CDR2: SGHTA and FQGNSA. J was trimmed by 2 bases and V by 4 bases; bases with no gene match: 4. The CDR3 runs 15 residues.

V is TRBV11-2 and J is TRBJ1-2; D gene unclear. Between the trimmed V and J ends, which lost 0 bases and 4 bases, there was a span of 6 bases. CDR3 length: 13 amino acids. Germline CDR1 reads SGHAT; CDR2 reads FQNNGV. CDR3 amino acids: CASSLDRPYGYTF. The CDR3 region has the DNA TGTGCCAGCAGCTTAGATCGCCCCTATGGCTACACCTTC.

This clone was recorded once. The rearrangement links TRBV18 to TRBJ2-1; TRBD2 might be the D (6 bases). With 11 bases removed from V and 0 bases from J, the gap between germline ends came to 11 bases. The CDR3 covers 13 residues. Per the germline V gene, CDR1 is KGHSH and CDR2 is LQKENI. The CDR3 is CAGGTSSYNEQFF. In DNA form, the CDR3 reads TGTGCCGGAGGGACTTCCTCCTACAATGAGCAGTTCTTC. The whole variable domain, filled in from reference TRBV18 and TRBJ2-1, reads NAGVMQNPRHLVRRRGQEARLRCSPMKGHSHVYWYRQLPEEGLKFMVYLQKENIIDESGMPKERFSAEFPKEGPSILRIQQVVRGDSAAYFCAGGTSSYNEQFFGPGTRLTVL.

The chain uses TRBV28 and TRBJ1-2, with TRBD1 identical over 10 bases. Germline CDR1 is MDHEN and CDR2 is SYDVKM. The V segment lost 4 bases and the J segment 5 bases; nucleotides outside the gene matches: 1. The CDR3 covers 13 residues. CDR3 sequence: CASSWTGGYGYTF. The CDR3 nucleotides read TGTGCCAGCAGTTGGACAGGGGGATATGGCTACACCTTC.

The chain recombines TRBV4-1 with TRBJ2-7, with 7 bases fitting TRBD1. V gave up 4 bases and J gave up 4 bases; unmatched junction bases: 7. Per germline, CDR1 MGHRA and CDR2 YSYEKL. CDR3 length: 14 amino acids. CDR3 in DNA: TGCGCCAGCAGCCCCCGGACAGGACCGTACGAGCAGTACTTC. Translating gives CASSPRTGPYEQYF.

V is TRBV5-4 and J is TRBJ1-4; D gene unclear. Between the trimmed V and J ends, which lost 2 bases and 8 bases, there was a span of 7 bases. This CDR3 region has 12 residues. Germline V gene lookup returns CDR1 SGHNT and CDR2 YYREEE (reference sequence). The CDR3 DNA sequence: TGTGCCAGCAGCTTCGATGGCGAAAAACTGTTTTTT. The encoded protein is CASSFDGEKLFF.

The chain is built from TRBV7-2 and TRBJ2-7; TRBD1 matches at 9 bases. The trim removed 5 bases at V and 4 bases at J, leaving 6 bases unmatched. This CDR3 comprises 14 residues. Germline V gene sequence: CDR1 SGHTA, CDR2 FQGNSA. This chain's CDR3 is CASSAYRGPYEQYF. The CDR3 bases are TGTGCCAGCAGCGCGTACAGGGGGCCTTACGAGCAGTACTTC.